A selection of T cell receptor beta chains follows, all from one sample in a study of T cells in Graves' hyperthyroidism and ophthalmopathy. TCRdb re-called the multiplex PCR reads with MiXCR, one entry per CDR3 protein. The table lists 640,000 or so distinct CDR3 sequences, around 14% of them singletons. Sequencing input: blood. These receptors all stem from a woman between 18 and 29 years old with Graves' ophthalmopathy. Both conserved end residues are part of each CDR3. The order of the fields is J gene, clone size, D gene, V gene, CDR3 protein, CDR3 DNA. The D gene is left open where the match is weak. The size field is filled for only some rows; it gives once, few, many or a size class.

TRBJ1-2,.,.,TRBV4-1,CASSQDLYYGYTF,TGCGCCAGCAGCCAAGATTTGTACTATGGCTACACCTTC
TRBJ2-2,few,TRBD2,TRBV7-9,CASSFSAGVGTGELFF,TGTGCCAGCAGCTTCAGTGCGGGGGTAGGCACCGGGGAGCTGTTTTTT
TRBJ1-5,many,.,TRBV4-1,CASSQDRPQNQPQHF,TGCGCCAGCAGCCAAGACCGTCCCCAGAATCAGCCCCAGCATTTT
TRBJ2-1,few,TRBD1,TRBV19,CASSLDRGQDNEQFF,TGTGCCAGTAGCCTGGACAGGGGGCAGGACAATGAGCAGTTCTTC
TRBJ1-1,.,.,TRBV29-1,CSVERGYEAFF,TGCAGCGTCGAGAGGGGATATGAAGCTTTCTTT
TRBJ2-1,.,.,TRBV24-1,CATSDFLTSSYNEQFF,TGTGCCACCAGTGATTTCCTCACGAGCTCCTACAATGAGCAGTTCTTC
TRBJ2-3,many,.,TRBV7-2,CASSLNSRDTQYF,TGTGCCAGCAGCTTAAACTCTCGTGATACGCAGTATTTT
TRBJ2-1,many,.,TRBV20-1,CSARDQGGGSYNEQFF,TGCAGTGCTAGAGATCAAGGAGGGGGCTCCTACAATGAGCAGTTCTTC
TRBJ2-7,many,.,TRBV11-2,CASSLGDHTYEQYF,TGTGCCAGCAGCTTAGGTGACCACACCTACGAGCAGTACTTC
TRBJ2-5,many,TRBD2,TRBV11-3,CASSQKRTSGGLMQETQYF,TGTGCCAGCAGCCAAAAGAGGACTAGCGGGGGACTAATGCAAGAGACCCAGTACTTC
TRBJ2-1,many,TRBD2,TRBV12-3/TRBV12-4,CASSFREGQIEQFF,TGTGCCAGCAGTTTTCGGGAGGGCCAGATTGAGCAGTTCTTC
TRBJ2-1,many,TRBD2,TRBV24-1,CATSDPLAGGGNEQFF,TGTGCCACCAGTGATCCGTTAGCGGGAGGGGGAAATGAGCAGTTCTTC
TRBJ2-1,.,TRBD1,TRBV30,CASQDREDEQFF,TGTGCCTCCCAGGACAGGGAAGACGAGCAGTTCTTC
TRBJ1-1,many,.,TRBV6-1,CASSSSRGMNTEAFF,TGTGCCAGCAGTAGTTCCAGGGGAATGAACACTGAAGCTTTCTTT
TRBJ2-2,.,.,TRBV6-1,CASSEAKGLADTGELFF,TGTGCCAGCAGTGAAGCAAAAGGGTTGGCGGACACCGGGGAGCTGTTTTTT
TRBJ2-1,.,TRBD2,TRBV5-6,CASSGAGNEQFF,TGTGCCAGCAGCGGAGCGGGAAATGAGCAGTTCTTC
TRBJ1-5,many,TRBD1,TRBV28,CASSLSPKDRGLGQPQHF,TGTGCCAGCAGTTTATCGCCTAAGGACAGGGGGTTAGGTCAGCCCCAGCATTTT
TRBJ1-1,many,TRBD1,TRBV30,CAWTLPGQGSTEAFF,TGTGCCTGGACCCTCCCCGGACAGGGGAGCACTGAAGCTTTCTTT
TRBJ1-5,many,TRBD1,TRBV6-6,CASSYDRAGGNQPQHF,TGTGCCAGCAGTTACGACAGGGCCGGGGGCAATCAGCCCCAGCATTTT
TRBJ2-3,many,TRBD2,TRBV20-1,CSAFGGTDTQYF,TGCAGTGCTTTCGGGGGGACAGATACGCAGTATTTT
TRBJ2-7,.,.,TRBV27,CASSLSAQLTYEQYF,TGTGCCAGCAGTTTATCCGCACAACTGACCTACGAGCAGTACTTC
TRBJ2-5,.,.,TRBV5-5,CASSLGGALTQYF,TGTGCCAGCAGCTTGGGGGGGGCGCTGACCCAGTACTTC
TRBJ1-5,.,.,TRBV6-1,CASSREGNQPQHF,TGTGCCAGCAGTCGAGAGGGCAATCAGCCCCAGCATTTT
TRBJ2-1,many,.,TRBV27,CASSFSVGVGNEQFF,TGTGCCAGCAGTTTCTCCGTCGGGGTCGGCAATGAGCAGTTCTTC
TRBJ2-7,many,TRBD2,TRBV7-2,CASSSRTSGRWGEQYF,TGTGCCAGCAGCTCTCGGACTAGCGGGAGGTGGGGGGAGCAGTACTTC
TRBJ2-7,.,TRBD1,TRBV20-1,CSASKTGNEQYF,TGCAGTGCTAGCAAGACAGGGAACGAGCAGTACTTC
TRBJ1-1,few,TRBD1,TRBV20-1,CSANPGQGTEAFF,TGCAGTGCAAACCCAGGACAGGGCACTGAAGCTTTCTTT
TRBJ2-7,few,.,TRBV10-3,CAISESLGKYYEQYF,TGTGCCATCAGTGAGTCCCTGGGCAAGTACTACGAGCAGTACTTC
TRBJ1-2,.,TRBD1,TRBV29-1,CSAQGAMGYGYTF,TGCAGCGCACAGGGGGCTATGGGCTATGGCTACACCTTC
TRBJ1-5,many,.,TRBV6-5,CASSYAGLNQPQHF,TGTGCCAGCAGTTACGCCGGACTTAATCAGCCCCAGCATTTT
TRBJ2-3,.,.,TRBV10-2,CASRGREGTDTQYF,TGTGCCAGCAGGGGGAGGGAAGGGACAGATACGCAGTATTTT
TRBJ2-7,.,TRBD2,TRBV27,CASSRWGTSGRAAYEQYF,TGTGCCAGCAGTCGGTGGGGGACTAGCGGGAGGGCCGCCTACGAGCAGTACTTC
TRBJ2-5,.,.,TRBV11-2,CASSLAGNSQETQYF,TGTGCCAGCAGCTTAGCGGGCAATTCCCAAGAGACCCAGTACTTC
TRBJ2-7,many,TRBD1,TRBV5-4,CASSLDLEGAAYEQYF,TGTGCCAGCAGCTTGGACTTAGAGGGGGCCGCCTACGAGCAGTACTTC
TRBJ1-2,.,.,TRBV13,CASSSMVGYGYTF,TGTGCCAGCAGCTCGATGGTAGGCTATGGCTACACCTTC
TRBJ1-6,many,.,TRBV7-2,CASSPRDLADSPLHF,TGTGCCAGCAGCCCTCGGGACCTGGCGGACTCACCCCTCCACTTT
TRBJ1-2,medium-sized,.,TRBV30,CAWSVPPPHYGYTF,TGTGCCTGGAGTGTACCACCGCCGCACTATGGCTACACCTTC
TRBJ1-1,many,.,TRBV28,CASSYGPRGAEKNTEAFF,TGTGCCAGCAGTTATGGTCCACGGGGGGCGGAGAAGAACACTGAAGCTTTCTTT
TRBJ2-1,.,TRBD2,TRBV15,CATSGPGLAGDQAQSYNEQFF,TGTGCCACCAGCGGACCGGGACTAGCGGGGGACCAAGCGCAATCCTACAATGAGCAGTTCTTC
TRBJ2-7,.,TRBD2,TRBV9,CASSVDQRGGGEQYF,TGTGCCAGCAGCGTAGACCAGCGGGGGGGTGGGGAGCAGTACTTC
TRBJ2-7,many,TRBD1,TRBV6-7,CASSSRTGPYEQYF,TGTGCCAGCAGTTCCAGGACAGGGCCCTACGAGCAGTACTTC
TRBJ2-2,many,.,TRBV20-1,CSARPASSTGELFF,TGCAGTGCTAGACCTGCTTCCTCCACCGGGGAGCTGTTTTTT
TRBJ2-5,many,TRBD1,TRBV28,CASAGQGYQETQYF,TGTGCCAGCGCTGGACAGGGGTACCAAGAGACCCAGTACTTC
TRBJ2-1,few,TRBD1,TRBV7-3,CASSLRGAYVYEGAGRFNEQFF,TGTGCCAGCAGCCTTCGAGGAGCTTATGTCTATGAGGGGGCAGGTCGTTTCAATGAGCAGTTCTTC
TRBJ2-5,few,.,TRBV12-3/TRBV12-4,CASSVTVQETQYF,TGTGCCAGCAGTGTGACAGTTCAAGAGACCCAGTACTTC
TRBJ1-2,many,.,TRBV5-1,CASSPDGGAYGYTF,TGCGCCAGCAGCCCGGACGGGGGAGCCTATGGCTACACCTTC
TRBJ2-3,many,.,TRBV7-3,CASSVGGRADTQYF,TGTGCCAGCAGCGTCGGAGGCAGGGCAGATACGCAGTATTTT
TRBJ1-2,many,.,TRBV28,CASSLSGFDYGYTF,TGTGCCAGCAGTTTATCCGGATTTGACTATGGCTACACCTTC
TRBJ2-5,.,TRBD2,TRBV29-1,CSVGGSGREGETQYF,TGCAGCGTTGGGGGTAGCGGGAGGGAGGGCGAGACCCAGTACTTC
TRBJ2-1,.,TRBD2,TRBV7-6,CASSSRRLAGVVYNEQFF,TGTGCCAGCAGCTCCCGTAGGCTAGCGGGAGTGGTCTACAATGAGCAGTTCTTC
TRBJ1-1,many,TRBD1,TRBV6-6,CASSYTGTGGGGTEAFF,TGTGCCAGCAGTTACACTGGGACAGGGGGCGGGGGTACTGAAGCTTTCTTT
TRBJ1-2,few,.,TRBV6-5,CASSYSWSRDYGYTF,TGTGCCAGCAGTTACTCCTGGAGTAGGGACTATGGCTACACCTTC
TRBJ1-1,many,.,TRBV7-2,CASSPWTNTEAFF,TGTGCCAGCAGCCCCTGGACGAACACTGAAGCTTTCTTT
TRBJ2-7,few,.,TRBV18,CASSPPVQGLYEQYF,TGTGCCAGCTCACCACCGGTTCAGGGTCTCTACGAGCAGTACTTC
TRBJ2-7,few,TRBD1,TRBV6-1,CASRGTAAYEQYF,TGTGCCAGCAGGGGGACAGCAGCCTACGAGCAGTACTTC
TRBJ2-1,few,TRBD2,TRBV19,CASSTWTSGTHNEQFF,TGTGCCAGTAGTACGTGGACTAGCGGGACCCACAATGAGCAGTTCTTC
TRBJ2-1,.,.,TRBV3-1,CASSQESARSPYNEQFF,TGTGCCAGCAGCCAAGAATCCGCCAGGAGTCCCTACAATGAGCAGTTCTTC